These 9 T cell receptor beta chains originate from one sample sequenced in a study of blood T cell repertoires in COVID-19. Sequenced by immunoSEQ multiplex PCR; TCRdb stores in-frame clones only, minus some. The table includes about 250,000 clones, approximately 90% detected once. Sequencing input: peripheral blood. Receptors originate from a woman aged 40 to 50 who had recovered from COVID-19.

This clone was seen just once. This chain links TRBV9 with TRBJ1-5, with a tentative D call TRBD1 (5 bases). Germline V gene sequence: CDR1 SGDLS, CDR2 YYNGEE. Trimming pared 0 bases from V and 7 bases from J, leaving 11 bases between. This CDR3 region has 14 residues. The CDR3 DNA follows: TGTGCCAGCAGCGTAGAAGGGGTAGGGCAGCCCCAGCATTTT. This codes for CASSVEGVGQPQHF. Drawing the rest from reference TRBV9 and TRBJ1-5, the complete variable domain is DSGVTQTPKHLITATGQRVTLRCSPRSGDLSVYWYQQSLDQGLQFLIQYYNGEERAKGNILERFSAQQFPDLHSELNLSSLELGDSALYFCASSVEGVGQPQHFGDGTRLSIL.

This sequence joins TRBV18 and TRBJ2-1; TRBD2 is a possible D gene (6 bases). The germline gives CDR1 KGHSH, CDR2 LQKENI. The CDR3 sequence is 13 residues long. With 2 bases removed from V and 9 bases from J, the gap between germline ends came to 11 bases. This CDR3 reads CASSPIRDSEQFF. For the CDR3, the DNA is TGTGCCAGCTCACCAATCCGGGACTCTGAGCAGTTCTTC.

The V gene is TRBV6-5, the J gene TRBJ2-2, with a possible D match to TRBD2 (5 bases). Germline CDR1 and CDR2: MNHEY and SVGAGI. Deletions cut 7 bases from V and 1 base from J, with 7 bases between. The CDR3 runs 13 residues. In nucleotides, the CDR3 is TGTGCCAGCATAGAGGGGAACACCGGGGAGCTGTTTTTT. Protein sequence: CASIEGNTGELFF.

This chain links TRBV3-1 (or the pseudogene TRBV3-2) with TRBJ1-2, with no clear D. Trimming shortened V by 5 bases and J by 8 bases, and 18 bases separated the two germline ends. The CDR3 length is 14 residues. The germline V gene encodes CDR1 LGHDT and CDR2 YNNKEL (reference sequence). Here the CDR3 reads CASSTPTLLTGYTF. CDR3 nucleotides: TGTGCCAGCAGCACCCCGACACTCCTCACCGGCTACACCTTC.

J is TRBJ1-5 and V is TRBV27; D unresolved. The CDR3 runs 16 residues. Germline CDR1 and CDR2: MNHEY and SMNVEV (reference sequence). V lost 4 bases to trimming and J lost 2 bases, with 15 bases between them. Here the CDR3 DNA reads TGTGCCAGCAGTTCCCATGGGCAGGTGGGCAATCAGCCCCAGCATTTT. Its translation is CASSSHGQVGNQPQHF.

Only one count was recorded for this clone. The chain recombines TRBV10-3 with TRBJ1-2; no reliable D call. The germline V gene has CDR1 ENHRY and CDR2 SYGVKD. The CDR3 is made up of 14 amino acids. Trimming shortened V by 6 bases and J by 5 bases, and 16 bases separated the two germline ends. In DNA form, the CDR3 reads TGTGCCATCAGCGAGGGTTCGGGGAGGTATGGCTACACCTTC. Translating gives CAISEGSGRYGYTF.

The CDR3 bases are TGTGCCAGTAGTGGGACCTCAGGGGGACGGTCCTACAATGAGCAGTTCTTC. Its protein product is CASSGTSGGRSYNEQFF. This chain joins TRBV19 and TRBJ2-1, with 7 bases identical to TRBD1. This CDR3 contains 17 residues. Germline CDR1 LNHDA, CDR2 SQIVND (reference sequence). V trimming: 5 bases; J trimming: 1 base; junction bases outside the gene matches: 11.

The rearrangement uses TRBV21-1 and TRBJ1-6; the tabulated D call, TRBD1, remains unverified against the DNA. TRBV21-1 corresponds to a pseudogene. The CDR3 has 10 amino acids. The CDR3 bases are TGTGCCAGCCGCCACAAGGGGCTCCACTTT. Its translation is CASRHKGLHF.

The chain links TRBV11-1 to TRBJ2-7, with D tentatively TRBD1 (6 bases). V dropped 4 bases and J dropped 6 bases, with 16 bases sitting between them. In germline, CDR1 is SGHAT, CDR2 FQDESV (reference sequence). The CDR3 is 14 residues long. CDR3 in DNA: TGTGCCAGCAGCTGGTCAAGACAGGTTGGCGAGCAGTACTTC. This sequence encodes CASSWSRQVGEQYF.